Listed below are T cell receptor beta chains from one sample, sequenced in a study of shared clonotypes between healthy human individuals. This table comes from immunoSEQ multiplex PCR, and its TCRdb copy is limited to in-frame clones, with some not included. The sample records 2.3 million or so clones, approximately 93% being singletons. Sequences were obtained from naive CD4+ T cells from PBMCs. All receptors come from a man aged 18 to 29 in good health. Some clones in this sample may be carry-over from other donors' samples. The CDR3 runs from the conserved cysteine through the conserved F or W. A D gene is named only where the DNA matches it firmly. The size entry is marked missing in some rows and otherwise reads once, few, many or a size class.

V: TRBV7-3
D: TRBD2
J: TRBJ2-2
length: 15
size: -
CDR3: CASSLGGRRTGELFF
DNA: TGTGCCAGCAGCCTGGGCGGGAGACGCACCGGGGAGCTGTTTTTT

V: TRBV28
D: -
J: TRBJ1-1
length: 13
size: -
CDR3: CASSLEVGTEAFF
DNA: TGTGCCAGCAGTTTAGAAGTTGGGACTGAAGCTTTCTTT

V: TRBV4-1
D: TRBD2
J: TRBJ2-3
length: 16
size: -
CDR3: CASSRTGLAGADTQYF
DNA: TGCGCCAGCAGCCGGACGGGACTAGCGGGCGCAGATACGCAGTATTTT

V: TRBV28
D: -
J: TRBJ2-3
length: 14
size: -
CDR3: CASSLVGSTDTQYF
DNA: TGTGCCAGCAGTTTGGTGGGTAGCACAGATACGCAGTATTTT

V: TRBV5-1
D: -
J: TRBJ1-1
length: 13
size: -
CDR3: CASSLLGDTEAFF
DNA: TGCGCCAGCAGCTTGCTTGGAGACACTGAAGCTTTCTTT

V: TRBV6-5
D: TRBD1
J: TRBJ1-2
length: 12
size: -
CDR3: CASSPRGGGYTF
DNA: TGTGCCAGCAGTCCCAGAGGGGGCGGCTACACCTTC

V: TRBV28
D: TRBD1
J: TRBJ2-4
length: 16
size: -
CDR3: CASSLPNRGPKNIQYF
DNA: TGTGCCAGCAGTTTACCTAACAGGGGGCCCAAAAACATTCAGTACTTC

V: TRBV28
D: -
J: TRBJ2-7
length: 11
size: few
CDR3: CASSLTHEQYF
DNA: TGTGCCAGCAGTTTAACCCACGAGCAGTACTTC

V: TRBV13
D: -
J: TRBJ1-2
length: 13
size: -
CDR3: CASSFGRTYGYTF
DNA: TGTGCCAGCAGCTTCGGACGGACCTATGGCTACACCTTC

V: TRBV4-1
D: TRBD1
J: TRBJ1-5
length: 18
size: -
CDR3: CASSHNIRDRGRNQPQHF
DNA: TGCGCCAGCAGCCATAACATCCGGGACAGGGGGCGTAATCAGCCCCAGCATTTT

V: TRBV5-6
D: TRBD1
J: TRBJ2-5
length: 16
size: -
CDR3: CASTLRRGSIRETQYF
DNA: TGTGCCAGCACCTTACGCAGGGGGAGTATCCGAGAGACCCAGTACTTC

V: TRBV5-1
D: -
J: TRBJ2-5
length: 12
size: -
CDR3: CASSPIGETQYF
DNA: TGCGCCAGCAGCCCCATTGGGGAGACCCAGTACTTC

V: TRBV6-1
D: -
J: TRBJ1-4
length: 12
size: -
CDR3: CASSDGREKLFF
DNA: TGTGCCAGCAGTGACGGCCGAGAAAAACTGTTTTTT

V: TRBV7-9
D: -
J: TRBJ2-5
length: 16
size: -
CDR3: CASSLSLRPGEETQYF
DNA: TGTGCCAGCAGCCTGAGCCTCCGCCCAGGGGAGGAGACCCAGTACTTC

V: TRBV19
D: -
J: TRBJ2-7
length: 13
size: -
CDR3: CASAESASYEQYF
DNA: TGTGCCAGCGCAGAATCAGCGTCCTACGAGCAGTACTTC

V: TRBV5-1
D: TRBD2
J: TRBJ2-1
length: 15
size: -
CDR3: CASNTLAGGPNEQFF
DNA: TGCGCCAGCAACACCTTAGCGGGAGGGCCTAATGAGCAGTTCTTC

V: TRBV20-1
D: -
J: TRBJ1-3
length: 11
size: -
CDR3: CSAERGNTIYF
DNA: TGCAGTGCTGAAAGGGGGAACACCATATATTTT

V: TRBV7-8
D: -
J: TRBJ1-1
length: 16
size: -
CDR3: CASSPGPSTVNTEAFF
DNA: TGTGCCAGCAGCCCTGGGCCCTCAACAGTGAACACTGAAGCTTTCTTT

V: TRBV28
D: TRBD1
J: TRBJ1-2
length: 14
size: -
CDR3: CASSLRQGAGGYTF
DNA: TGTGCCAGCAGTTTACGCCAGGGGGCAGGTGGCTACACCTTC

V: TRBV6-5
D: TRBD1
J: TRBJ1-2
length: 13
size: -
CDR3: CASSYVTGDGYTF
DNA: TGTGCCAGCAGTTACGTGACAGGGGATGGCTACACCTTC

V: TRBV7-3
D: -
J: TRBJ1-3
length: 14
size: -
CDR3: CASSVTSSGNTIYF
DNA: TGTGCCAGCAGCGTGACAAGTTCTGGAAACACCATATATTTT

V: TRBV19
D: TRBD2
J: TRBJ2-1
length: 17
size: -
CDR3: CASSILASGSSYNEQFF
DNA: TGTGCCAGTAGTATCTTAGCTAGCGGGAGCTCCTACAATGAGCAGTTCTTC

V: TRBV6-1
D: -
J: TRBJ2-7
length: 13
size: -
CDR3: CASRYGESYEQYF
DNA: TGTGCCAGCAGATACGGGGAATCCTACGAGCAGTACTTC

V: TRBV27
D: TRBD1
J: TRBJ2-5
length: 13
size: -
CDR3: CATRQGVEETQYF
DNA: TGTGCCACAAGACAGGGTGTAGAGGAGACCCAGTACTTC

V: TRBV5-4
D: -
J: TRBJ2-4
length: 16
size: once
CDR3: CASSLRVTARDDIQYF
DNA: TGTGCCAGCAGCTTGAGGGTTACGGCCCGGGATGACATTCAGTACTTC

V: TRBV18
D: -
J: TRBJ2-1
length: 12
size: -
CDR3: CASSPPVDEQFF
DNA: TGTGCCAGCTCACCGCCTGTGGATGAGCAGTTCTTC

V: TRBV9
D: -
J: TRBJ1-1
length: 14
size: -
CDR3: CASSVNAMNTEAFF
DNA: TGTGCCAGCAGCGTAAATGCAATGAACACTGAAGCTTTCTTT

V: TRBV6-5
D: -
J: TRBJ1-5
length: 13
size: few
CDR3: CASSYGTHQPQHF
DNA: TGTGCCAGCAGTTACGGGACCCATCAGCCCCAGCATTTT

V: TRBV2
D: -
J: TRBJ2-2
length: 16
size: -
CDR3: CASSDEGGTNTGELFF
DNA: TGTGCCAGCAGTGATGAGGGGGGAACCAACACCGGGGAGCTGTTTTTT

V: TRBV28
D: -
J: TRBJ2-1
length: 16
size: -
CDR3: CASSSSGAYGENEQFF
DNA: TGTGCCAGCAGTTCATCCGGGGCTTATGGAGAAAATGAGCAGTTCTTC

V: TRBV7-2
D: TRBD1
J: TRBJ1-1
length: 13
size: -
CDR3: CASSYYRGTEAFF
DNA: TGTGCCAGCAGCTATTACAGGGGCACTGAAGCTTTCTTT

V: TRBV18
D: -
J: TRBJ1-1
length: 14
size: -
CDR3: CASSPTDLNTEAFF
DNA: TGTGCCAGCTCACCAACGGACTTGAACACTGAAGCTTTCTTT

V: TRBV29-1
D: TRBD1
J: TRBJ2-7
length: 14
size: -
CDR3: CSVVPGQGLSEQYF
DNA: TGCAGCGTTGTCCCGGGACAGGGCTTGTCTGAGCAGTACTTC

V: TRBV27
D: TRBD1
J: TRBJ1-1
length: 15
size: -
CDR3: CASSPRTGRFAEAFF
DNA: TGTGCCAGCAGTCCGAGGACAGGGCGGTTCGCTGAAGCTTTCTTT

V: TRBV6-5
D: -
J: TRBJ1-2
length: 14
size: once
CDR3: CASSAPGQSDGYTF
DNA: TGTGCCAGCAGTGCCCCCGGACAGAGCGATGGCTACACCTTC

V: TRBV6-1
D: -
J: TRBJ1-2
length: 13
size: -
CDR3: CASRTSTNYGYTF
DNA: TGTGCCAGCAGGACCAGCACTAACTATGGCTACACCTTC

V: TRBV30
D: -
J: TRBJ2-2
length: 15
size: -
CDR3: CAWSRRGTNTGELFF
DNA: TGTGCCTGGAGTAGACGGGGGACGAACACCGGGGAGCTGTTTTTT

V: TRBV6-5
D: TRBD2
J: TRBJ2-3
length: 15
size: -
CDR3: CASSYVGGRTDTQYF
DNA: TGTGCCAGCAGTTACGTAGGCGGGAGAACAGATACGCAGTATTTT

V: TRBV5-4
D: TRBD2
J: TRBJ2-3
length: 13
size: -
CDR3: CASGLAGGDTQYF
DNA: TGTGCCAGCGGTCTAGCGGGAGGAGATACGCAGTATTTT

V: TRBV10-3
D: -
J: TRBJ1-3
length: 12
size: -
CDR3: CAAQSSGNTIYF
DNA: TGTGCCGCACAGTCCTCTGGAAACACCATATATTTT

V: TRBV27
D: -
J: TRBJ2-1
length: 14
size: -
CDR3: CASSPGGSYNEQFF
DNA: TGTGCCAGCAGTCCCGGGGGATCTTACAATGAGCAGTTCTTC

V: TRBV10-3
D: -
J: TRBJ1-2
length: 13
size: -
CDR3: CAISSLTPPGYTF
DNA: TGTGCCATCAGTTCTTTGACACCGCCTGGCTACACCTTC

V: TRBV19
D: TRBD2
J: TRBJ2-3
length: 19
size: -
CDR3: CASSMAFRASGIRADTQYF
DNA: TGTGCCAGTAGCATGGCCTTCCGGGCTAGCGGGATTAGGGCAGATACGCAGTATTTT

V: TRBV7-2
D: -
J: TRBJ2-1
length: 13
size: -
CDR3: CASSFSRGNEQFF
DNA: TGTGCCAGCAGCTTTAGCAGGGGCAATGAGCAGTTCTTC

V: TRBV7-9
D: -
J: TRBJ1-1
length: 12
size: -
CDR3: CASSQGNTEAFF
DNA: TGTGCCAGCTCTCAGGGGAACACTGAAGCTTTCTTT

V: TRBV5-4
D: -
J: TRBJ2-7
length: 15
size: -
CDR3: CASSLGQRELYEQYF
DNA: TGTGCCAGCAGCTTGGGTCAGCGCGAACTCTACGAGCAGTACTTC